This TCR beta chain comes out of a study of blood T cell repertoires in COVID-19. The wider study: Samples taken during acute and convalescent COVID-19 were collected in the United States, Italy and Spain.

The CDR3 is 12 residues long. Trimming took off 4 bases at V and 7 bases at J, with 8 bases between the two ends. Per the authors' pipeline: Quantification of nucleated cells was approximated via reference gene primer amplification. TCRdb's table, derived via immunoSEQ multiplex PCR, lists solely in-frame clones and lacks some. V, J and clone size are those of that table, while D and trimming were read from the DNA. Counted here are about 360,000 clones, around 82% occurring once; the ten biggest clones make up just under 3%. Sample: peripheral blood. The rearrangement joins TRBV12-3 or TRBV12-4 to TRBJ2-1; a possible D gene is TRBD2 (5 bases). The receptor comes from a man aged 25 to 45 with active or convalescent COVID-19. CDR3 DNA sequence: TGTGCCAGCAGTTCGGGCGGGAATGAGCAGTTCTTC. It is translated as CASSSGGNEQFF.